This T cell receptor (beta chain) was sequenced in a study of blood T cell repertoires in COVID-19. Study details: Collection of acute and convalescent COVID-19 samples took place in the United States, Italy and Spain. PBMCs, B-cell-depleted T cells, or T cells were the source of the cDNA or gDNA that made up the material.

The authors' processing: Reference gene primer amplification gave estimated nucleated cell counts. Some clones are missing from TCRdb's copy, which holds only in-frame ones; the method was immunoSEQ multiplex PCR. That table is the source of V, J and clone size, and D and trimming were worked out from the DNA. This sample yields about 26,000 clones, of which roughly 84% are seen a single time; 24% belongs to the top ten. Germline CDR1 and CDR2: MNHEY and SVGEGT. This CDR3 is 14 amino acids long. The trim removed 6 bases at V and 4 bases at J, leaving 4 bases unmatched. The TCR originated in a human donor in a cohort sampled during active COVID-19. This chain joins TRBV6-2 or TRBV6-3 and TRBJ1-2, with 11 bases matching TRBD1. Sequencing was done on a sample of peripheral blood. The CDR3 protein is CASSLGQGAYGYTF. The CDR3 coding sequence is TGTGCCAGCAGCCTTGGACAGGGGGCCTATGGCTACACCTTC.